This T cell receptor (beta chain) was sequenced during a study of blood T cell repertoires in COVID-19. About the study: COVID-19 samples, acute and convalescent, were from the United States, Italy and Spain. From T cells, B-cell-depleted T cells, or PBMCs came the material, which was cDNA or gDNA.

V dropped 3 bases and J dropped 6; count of bases not matched to a gene: 14. CDR1 is SGHRS, CDR2 YFSETQ, per germline. The CDR3 is 16 amino acids. While infection was still active, Seattle patients were enrolled and then followed longitudinally. TCRdb keeps only in-frame clones here, not all; method: immunoSEQ multiplex PCR. Altogether 330,000 or so clones are present, about 91% being singletons, with the ten largest covering around 10%. Sequenced input: peripheral blood. The rearrangement links TRBV5-1 to TRBJ1-2, with 7 bases fitting TRBD1. The receptor comes from a man aged 25 to 40 with COVID-19, enrolled during active disease. CDR3 DNA: TGCGCCAGCAGCTATCGCGGCCAGGGGGGCCTCGATGGCTACACCTTC. It codes for CASSYRGQGGLDGYTF.